This is a list of T cell receptor beta chains from one sample in a study of T cell responses to AZD1222 COVID-19 vaccine. Profiling relied on immunoSEQ multiplex PCR, and the TCRdb table lists in-frame clones only, not all of them. The sample has roughly 150,000 clones, approximately 89% seen once. Sequenced here: peripheral blood, sampled on day 0 of AZD1222 vaccination. These receptor sequences come from an adult in good health. CDR3s include the opening cysteine and the closing phenylalanine or tryptophan. A D gene is named only where the DNA matches it firmly. Size is omitted from some rows. Given values are once, few, many or a class for expanded clones.

CDR3 DNA: TGTGCCAGCAGCCACCTTACCCCGACAGGGACGGAAGGCACTGAAGCTTTCTTT
CDR3 protein: CASSHLTPTGTEGTEAFF
D gene: TRBD1
V gene: TRBV3-1/TRBV3-2
J gene: TRBJ1-1
clone size: NA

CDR3 DNA: TGTGCCAGCAGCCCGCCGGGACTTAGCAATCAGCCCCAGCATTTT
CDR3 protein: CASSPPGLSNQPQHF
D gene: NA
V gene: TRBV7-8
J gene: TRBJ1-5
clone size: NA

CDR3 DNA: TGTGCCAGCAGTTTACAACGGGACAGGGTCTACGAGCAGTACTTC
CDR3 protein: CASSLQRDRVYEQYF
D gene: TRBD1
V gene: TRBV28
J gene: TRBJ2-7
clone size: NA

CDR3 DNA: TGTGCCAGCATCAGGGGGACTGCGGGCTACGAGCAGTACTTC
CDR3 protein: CASIRGTAGYEQYF
D gene: NA
V gene: TRBV6-6
J gene: TRBJ2-7
clone size: NA

CDR3 DNA: TGTGCCAGCAGCCCGACTAGCGTTACCTACGAGCAGTACTTC
CDR3 protein: CASSPTSVTYEQYF
D gene: TRBD2
V gene: TRBV7-2
J gene: TRBJ2-7
clone size: NA

CDR3 DNA: TGTGCCAGTAGTGCCCCGGGGAAAGAGGGCTACGAGCAGTACTTC
CDR3 protein: CASSAPGKEGYEQYF
D gene: NA
V gene: TRBV19
J gene: TRBJ2-7
clone size: NA

CDR3 DNA: TGTGCCAGCTCATCGACACTGCCCGACAGCGGCGGTGAGCAGTTCTTC
CDR3 protein: CASSSTLPDSGGEQFF
D gene: NA
V gene: TRBV18
J gene: TRBJ2-1
clone size: few

CDR3 DNA: TGTGCCAGCAGCCTACTCGAGGACGGCTACGAGCAGTACTTC
CDR3 protein: CASSLLEDGYEQYF
D gene: NA
V gene: TRBV6-5
J gene: TRBJ2-7
clone size: NA

CDR3 DNA: TGTGCCAGCAGCCCACAGAACTCTGGAAACACCATATATTTT
CDR3 protein: CASSPQNSGNTIYF
D gene: NA
V gene: TRBV7-3
J gene: TRBJ1-3
clone size: NA

CDR3 DNA: TGCGCCAGCAGCCAATTGGGGACCCCCACAGATACGCAGTATTTT
CDR3 protein: CASSQLGTPTDTQYF
D gene: NA
V gene: TRBV4-3
J gene: TRBJ2-3
clone size: NA

CDR3 DNA: TGTGCCAGCAGTTTATATCCACCCCGGGTCTATGGCTACACCTTC
CDR3 protein: CASSLYPPRVYGYTF
D gene: NA
V gene: TRBV28
J gene: TRBJ1-2
clone size: NA

CDR3 DNA: TGTGCCAGCAGCCAAGACCCGGGGAAGCAGTACTTC
CDR3 protein: CASSQDPGKQYF
D gene: NA
V gene: TRBV3-1/TRBV3-2
J gene: TRBJ2-7
clone size: NA

CDR3 DNA: TGTGCCAGCTCTCAGACGCGGGGCTACACAGATACGCAGTATTTT
CDR3 protein: CASSQTRGYTDTQYF
D gene: NA
V gene: TRBV18
J gene: TRBJ2-3
clone size: NA

CDR3 DNA: TGTGCCAGTTCCGGACTAGCGGAAGCCTACAATGAGCAGTTCTTC
CDR3 protein: CASSGLAEAYNEQFF
D gene: TRBD2
V gene: TRBV7-9
J gene: TRBJ2-1
clone size: NA

CDR3 DNA: TGTGCCAGCAGCTTACGGGGGGCGACTAATGAAAAACTGTTTTTT
CDR3 protein: CASSLRGATNEKLFF
D gene: NA
V gene: TRBV7-9
J gene: TRBJ1-4
clone size: NA

CDR3 DNA: TGCGCCAGCAGCCAAGTGGGGACTAGCGTATACAATGAGCAGTTCTTC
CDR3 protein: CASSQVGTSVYNEQFF
D gene: TRBD2
V gene: TRBV4-1
J gene: TRBJ2-1
clone size: NA

CDR3 DNA: TGCGCCAGCAGCCGAACTTGGGCAGATACGCAGTATTTT
CDR3 protein: CASSRTWADTQYF
D gene: NA
V gene: TRBV4-1
J gene: TRBJ2-3
clone size: NA

CDR3 DNA: TGTGCCAGCAGTACGGGAGGATTCGGGGGCTTTCAAGAGACCCAGTACTTC
CDR3 protein: CASSTGGFGGFQETQYF
D gene: NA
V gene: TRBV6-2/TRBV6-3
J gene: TRBJ2-5
clone size: NA

CDR3 DNA: TGTGCCAGCTCACCGCCCGGGACAGTAACCAGTAGGCAGTTCTTC
CDR3 protein: CASSPPGTVTSRQFF
D gene: TRBD1
V gene: TRBV18
J gene: TRBJ2-1
clone size: NA

CDR3 DNA: TGTGCCAGCATACCTAGAAAGATTGGGGCTTTCTTT
CDR3 protein: CASIPRKIGAFF
D gene: NA
V gene: TRBV9
J gene: TRBJ1-1
clone size: NA

CDR3 DNA: TGTGCCAGCAGGGCCGGACAGGGCCAGTTAGACACCTTC
CDR3 protein: CASRAGQGQLDTF
D gene: TRBD1
V gene: TRBV6-5
J gene: TRBJ1-2
clone size: NA

CDR3 DNA: TGTGCCAGCAGCCGAGGGGGCACTGAAGCTTTCTTT
CDR3 protein: CASSRGGTEAFF
D gene: NA
V gene: TRBV7-8
J gene: TRBJ1-1
clone size: NA

CDR3 DNA: TGTGCCAGCAGCGAACCCGGGACAGGGAACTATGGCTACACCTTC
CDR3 protein: CASSEPGTGNYGYTF
D gene: TRBD1
V gene: TRBV7-9
J gene: TRBJ1-2
clone size: NA

CDR3 DNA: TGTGCCAGCAGTAACCCCAGGGGGTTCGGCTACACCTTC
CDR3 protein: CASSNPRGFGYTF
D gene: TRBD1
V gene: TRBV12-3/TRBV12-4
J gene: TRBJ1-2
clone size: once

CDR3 DNA: TGCGCCAGCAGCCAAAATACCGGTCAGCCCCAGCATTTT
CDR3 protein: CASSQNTGQPQHF
D gene: NA
V gene: TRBV4-3
J gene: TRBJ1-5
clone size: once

CDR3 DNA: TGTGCCAGTACCGTGGGACAGGGCCCTTCCCACCGCTATGGCTACACCTTC
CDR3 protein: CASTVGQGPSHRYGYTF
D gene: TRBD1
V gene: TRBV19
J gene: TRBJ1-2
clone size: NA

CDR3 DNA: TGTGCCAGCTCACTGCGGGGACAGGGGGACTACACCTTC
CDR3 protein: CASSLRGQGDYTF
D gene: TRBD1
V gene: TRBV18
J gene: TRBJ1-2
clone size: NA

CDR3 DNA: TGCGCCAGCAGTCAATGGCCAGGGGGTTCCTCAGATACGCAGTATTTT
CDR3 protein: CASSQWPGGSSDTQYF
D gene: TRBD1
V gene: TRBV23-1
J gene: TRBJ2-3
clone size: NA

CDR3 DNA: TGTGCCAGCAGTTTGGTCAGGGAGGCATCATCACCCCTCCACTTT
CDR3 protein: CASSLVREASSPLHF
D gene: NA
V gene: TRBV2
J gene: TRBJ1-6
clone size: NA

CDR3 DNA: TGTGCCAGCAGTTCGTTGCAGGCACAAGAGACCCAGTACTTC
CDR3 protein: CASSSLQAQETQYF
D gene: NA
V gene: TRBV27
J gene: TRBJ2-5
clone size: NA

CDR3 DNA: TGTGCCAGCTCACCATTGGAGGGATCCTACGAGCAGTACTTC
CDR3 protein: CASSPLEGSYEQYF
D gene: NA
V gene: TRBV18
J gene: TRBJ2-7
clone size: NA

CDR3 DNA: TGCGCCAGCAGCCAAGATGCCGCCAATAATGAAAAACTGTTTTTT
CDR3 protein: CASSQDAANNEKLFF
D gene: NA
V gene: TRBV4-1
J gene: TRBJ1-4
clone size: once

CDR3 DNA: TGTGCCAGCAGATCAGCGGGAGGACCCTACAATGAGCAGTTCTTC
CDR3 protein: CASRSAGGPYNEQFF
D gene: TRBD2
V gene: TRBV28
J gene: TRBJ2-1
clone size: NA

CDR3 DNA: TGTGCCAGCAGCTTAAACGCAGGGGGTAACTATGGCTACACCTTC
CDR3 protein: CASSLNAGGNYGYTF
D gene: TRBD1
V gene: TRBV11-2
J gene: TRBJ1-2
clone size: NA

CDR3 DNA: TGTGCCAGCAGTTTAGTACAGGGAAGCAATCAGCCCCAGCATTTT
CDR3 protein: CASSLVQGSNQPQHF
D gene: NA
V gene: TRBV27
J gene: TRBJ1-5
clone size: NA

CDR3 DNA: TGTGCCAGCAGCGTGTGGACCGGGGCGCCGGGCGAGACCCAGTACTTC
CDR3 protein: CASSVWTGAPGETQYF
D gene: NA
V gene: TRBV9
J gene: TRBJ2-5
clone size: once

CDR3 DNA: TGTGCCAGCACCAATTATCCGAACACCGGGGAGCTGTTTTTT
CDR3 protein: CASTNYPNTGELFF
D gene: NA
V gene: TRBV2
J gene: TRBJ2-2
clone size: NA

CDR3 DNA: TGTGCCAGCAGGGCGGAGGGACCCGGGAATTCACCCCTCCACTTT
CDR3 protein: CASRAEGPGNSPLHF
D gene: NA
V gene: TRBV9
J gene: TRBJ1-6
clone size: NA

CDR3 DNA: TGTGCCAGCAGTTATGGGGTGTCACCCCTCCACTTT
CDR3 protein: CASSYGVSPLHF
D gene: NA
V gene: TRBV28
J gene: TRBJ1-6
clone size: NA

CDR3 DNA: TGTGCCAGCAGCTTAATGGCGTGGGAAAAACTGTTTTTT
CDR3 protein: CASSLMAWEKLFF
D gene: NA
V gene: TRBV7-2
J gene: TRBJ1-4
clone size: few

CDR3 DNA: TGTGCCAGCACGGACGATGTCAGGGGTATGGATGGCTACACCTTC
CDR3 protein: CASTDDVRGMDGYTF
D gene: NA
V gene: TRBV18
J gene: TRBJ1-2
clone size: NA

CDR3 DNA: TGCGCCAGCAGCCAAGATCCGGCTGAGAACACTGAAGCTTTCTTT
CDR3 protein: CASSQDPAENTEAFF
D gene: NA
V gene: TRBV4-1
J gene: TRBJ1-1
clone size: NA

CDR3 DNA: TGTGCCAGCAGCTTCGGACTAGCGGGACTTACCCAAGAGACCCAGTACTTC
CDR3 protein: CASSFGLAGLTQETQYF
D gene: TRBD2
V gene: TRBV11-2
J gene: TRBJ2-5
clone size: NA

CDR3 DNA: TGTGCCAGCATTCGGTCTCTTCAAGAGACCCAGTACTTC
CDR3 protein: CASIRSLQETQYF
D gene: NA
V gene: TRBV6-5
J gene: TRBJ2-5
clone size: NA

CDR3 DNA: TGTGCCAGCAGCCCTGGTACAGGGCCGAGGAACACTGAAGCTTTCTTT
CDR3 protein: CASSPGTGPRNTEAFF
D gene: NA
V gene: TRBV11-2
J gene: TRBJ1-1
clone size: NA

CDR3 DNA: TGTGCCAGCAGTTCTACCGTCACAGATACGCAGTATTTT
CDR3 protein: CASSSTVTDTQYF
D gene: NA
V gene: TRBV12-3/TRBV12-4
J gene: TRBJ2-3
clone size: once

CDR3 DNA: TGTGCCAGCAGTCAGACAGGGTCGAGGGGTAATGAGCAGTTCTTC
CDR3 protein: CASSQTGSRGNEQFF
D gene: TRBD1
V gene: TRBV27
J gene: TRBJ2-1
clone size: NA

CDR3 DNA: TGTGCCAGCAGCTCCGGTTACAATGAGCAGTTCTTC
CDR3 protein: CASSSGYNEQFF
D gene: NA
V gene: TRBV7-2
J gene: TRBJ2-1
clone size: NA

CDR3 DNA: TGTGCCAGCAGTTTAGAGGTCACCGGGGAGCTGTTTTTT
CDR3 protein: CASSLEVTGELFF
D gene: NA
V gene: TRBV5-4
J gene: TRBJ2-2
clone size: NA

CDR3 DNA: TGTGCCAGTAGGACCCCCTTCGGGGACGCGCAGTTCTTC
CDR3 protein: CASRTPFGDAQFF
D gene: NA
V gene: TRBV19
J gene: TRBJ2-1
clone size: NA

CDR3 DNA: TGTGCCAGCAGCCTGGACGGGAATCAGCCCCAGCATTTT
CDR3 protein: CASSLDGNQPQHF
D gene: NA
V gene: TRBV7-2
J gene: TRBJ1-5
clone size: once

CDR3 DNA: TGTGCCAGCAGTGAATCTTGGGGGATAGGGGAAAAACTGTTTTTT
CDR3 protein: CASSESWGIGEKLFF
D gene: NA
V gene: TRBV6-1
J gene: TRBJ1-4
clone size: NA

CDR3 DNA: TGTGCCAGCAGTTTTTTCACAGGGAAAAACTACGAGCAGTACTTC
CDR3 protein: CASSFFTGKNYEQYF
D gene: NA
V gene: TRBV28
J gene: TRBJ2-7
clone size: NA

CDR3 DNA: TGTGCCAGCAGCTTAGTTGCCGATGAAAAACTGTTTTTT
CDR3 protein: CASSLVADEKLFF
D gene: NA
V gene: TRBV7-2
J gene: TRBJ1-4
clone size: few